The 3 T cell receptor beta chains given below trace back to one sample, sequenced in a study of long-term antiretroviral therapy in people with HIV. immunoSEQ v3.0 was run at survey level. Measured with immunoSEQ multiplex PCR; TCRdb has only the in-frame clones, and not every one. Seen here are around 30,000 clones, about 93% observed once, and the top ten hold approximately 10%. The starting material was unsorted PBMCs, obtained 6.2 years after starting antiretroviral therapy. All receptors derive from a man in his forties or fifties with HIV.

This chain joins TRBV19 and TRBJ1-4; D ambiguous. CDR1 is LNHDA, CDR2 SQIVND, per germline (reference sequence). V was pared by 1 base and J by 7 bases, with 7 bases between. The CDR3 spans 13 residues. For the CDR3, the DNA is TGTGCCAGTAGTATAGCCCCGGGTGAAAAACTGTTTTTT. This gives the protein CASSIAPGEKLFF. The variable domain in full, with the rest retrieved from reference TRBV19 and TRBJ1-4, is DGGITQSPKYLFRKEGQNVTLSCEQNLNHDAMYWYRQDPGQGLRLIYYSQIVNDFQKGDIAEGYSVSREKKESFPLTVTSAQKNPTAFYLCASSIAPGEKLFFGSGTQLSVL.

This sequence joins TRBV7-6 and TRBJ1-1; TRBD1 might be the D (5 bases). CDR1 and CDR2 from the germline V gene are SGHVS and FNYEAQ. This CDR3 comprises 13 residues. V was pared by 1 base and J by 4 bases, with 7 bases between. The CDR3 sequence: CASSLERGTEAFF. CDR3 in DNA: TGTGCCAGCAGCTTAGAGAGGGGCACTGAAGCTTTCTTT.

V is TRBV11-2 and J is TRBJ1-5; D is possibly TRBD1 (5 bases). The CDR3 contains 15 residues. The V end was cut by 2 bases, the J end by 6 bases, with 14 bases between. Germline V gene lookup returns CDR1 SGHAT and CDR2 FQNNGV. The CDR3, as DNA: TGTGCCAGCAGCTTACAGGCGGATGGGGGTCAGCCCCAGCATTTT. Translating gives CASSLQADGGQPQHF.